This TCR beta chain is drawn from a study of type 1 regulatory T cells. Study summary: T-allo10 is a Tr1-enriched, alloantigen-specific CD4 T cell product made in vitro.

V was pared by 7 bases and J by 5 bases, with 17 bases between. This CDR3 has 13 residues. Germline loops: CDR1 SQVTM, CDR2 ANQGSEA. Each CDR3 protein is one row after TCRdb ran MiXCR on the reads. The sample contains about 18,000 distinct CDR3 sequences, more than 8.5% of which appear only once. In regard to this clonotype: This may be a read error: a much more frequent sequence differs by one nucleotide.

This receptor was obtained from a human donor in good health. The sequencing sample was made of CD4+ T cells, either the whole sample or a sorted fraction (not recorded which). The V gene is TRBV29-1, the J gene TRBJ1-1; D remains ambiguous. Here the CDR3 reads CSAKGTLGTEAFF. CDR3 DNA: TGCAGCGCTAAGGGAACTCTTGGGACTGAAGCTTTCTTT.